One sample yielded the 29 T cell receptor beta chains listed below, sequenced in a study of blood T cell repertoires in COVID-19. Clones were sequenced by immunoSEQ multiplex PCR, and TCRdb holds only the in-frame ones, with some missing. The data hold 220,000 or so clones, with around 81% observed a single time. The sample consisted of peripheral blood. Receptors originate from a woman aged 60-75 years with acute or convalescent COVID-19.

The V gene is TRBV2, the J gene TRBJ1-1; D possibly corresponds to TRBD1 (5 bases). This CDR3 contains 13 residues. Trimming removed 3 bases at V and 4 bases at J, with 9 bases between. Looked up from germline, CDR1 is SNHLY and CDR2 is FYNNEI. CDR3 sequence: CASSDRASTEAFF. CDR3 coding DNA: TGTGCCAGCAGTGACAGGGCCTCCACTGAAGCTTTCTTT.

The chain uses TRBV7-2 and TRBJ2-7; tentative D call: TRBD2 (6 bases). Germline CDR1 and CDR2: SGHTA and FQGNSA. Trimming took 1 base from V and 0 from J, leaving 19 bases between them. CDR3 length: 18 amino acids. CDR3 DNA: TGTGCCAGCAGCTTAGGAAACGCGGGGTCCCCGACCTCCTACGAGCAGTACTTC. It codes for CASSLGNAGSPTSYEQYF.

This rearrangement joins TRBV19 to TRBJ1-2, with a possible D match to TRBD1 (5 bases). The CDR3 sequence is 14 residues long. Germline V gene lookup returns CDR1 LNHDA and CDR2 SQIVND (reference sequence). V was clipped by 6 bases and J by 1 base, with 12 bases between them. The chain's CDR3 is CASSSDTHNYGYTF. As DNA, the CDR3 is TGTGCCAGTAGCTCGGACACCCATAACTATGGCTACACCTTC.

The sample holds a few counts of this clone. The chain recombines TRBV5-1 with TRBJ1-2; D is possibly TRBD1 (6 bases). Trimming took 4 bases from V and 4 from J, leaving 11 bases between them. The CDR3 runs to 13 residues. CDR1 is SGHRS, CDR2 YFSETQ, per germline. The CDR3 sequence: CASSVDSLYGYTF. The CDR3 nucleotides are TGCGCCAGCAGCGTGGACAGTCTCTATGGCTACACCTTC.

CDR3 DNA: TGTGCCAGCAGTTTAGGCAGGTTCACTGAAGCTTTCTTT. This sequence encodes CASSLGRFTEAFF. V and J are TRBV12-3 or TRBV12-4 and TRBJ1-1; D ambiguous. V was trimmed by 1 base and J by 4 bases, leaving 7 bases between them. This CDR3 is built from 13 residues.

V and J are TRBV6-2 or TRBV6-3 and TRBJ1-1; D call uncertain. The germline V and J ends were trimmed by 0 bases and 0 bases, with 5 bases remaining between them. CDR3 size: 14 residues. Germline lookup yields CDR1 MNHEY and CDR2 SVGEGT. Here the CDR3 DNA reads TGTGCCAGCAGTTACTCGCTAGTGAACACTGAAGCTTTCTTT. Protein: CASSYSLVNTEAFF.

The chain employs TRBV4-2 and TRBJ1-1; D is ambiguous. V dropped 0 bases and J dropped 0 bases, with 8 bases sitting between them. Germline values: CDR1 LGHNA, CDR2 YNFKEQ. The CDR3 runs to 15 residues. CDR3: CASSQEEVMNTEAFF. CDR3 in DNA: TGTGCCAGCAGCCAAGAAGAGGTCATGAACACTGAAGCTTTCTTT.

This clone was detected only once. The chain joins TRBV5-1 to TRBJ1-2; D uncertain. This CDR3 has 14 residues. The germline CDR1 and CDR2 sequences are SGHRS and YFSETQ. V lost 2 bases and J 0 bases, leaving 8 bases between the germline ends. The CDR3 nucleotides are TGCGCCAGCAGCTTCGCAGACACTAACTATGGCTACACCTTC. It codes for CASSFADTNYGYTF.

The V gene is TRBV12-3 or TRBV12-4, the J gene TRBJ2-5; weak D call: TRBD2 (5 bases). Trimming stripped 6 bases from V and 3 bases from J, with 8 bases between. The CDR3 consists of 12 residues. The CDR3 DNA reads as TGTGCCAGCAGCTTCGGGGAAGAGACCCAGTACTTC. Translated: CASSFGEETQYF.

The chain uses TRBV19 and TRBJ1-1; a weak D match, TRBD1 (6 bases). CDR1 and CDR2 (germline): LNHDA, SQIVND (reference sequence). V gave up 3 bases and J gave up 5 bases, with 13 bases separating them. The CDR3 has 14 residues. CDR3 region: CASSMGAESTEAFF. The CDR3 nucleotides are TGTGCCAGTAGTATGGGGGCCGAATCAACTGAAGCTTTCTTT.

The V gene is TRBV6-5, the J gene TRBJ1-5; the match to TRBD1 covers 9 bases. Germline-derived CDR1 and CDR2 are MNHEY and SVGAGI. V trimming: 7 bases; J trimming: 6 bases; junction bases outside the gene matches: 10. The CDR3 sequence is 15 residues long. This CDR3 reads CASIQGAIFTQPQHF. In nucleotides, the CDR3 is TGTGCCAGCATACAGGGGGCAATCTTCACTCAGCCCCAGCATTTT.

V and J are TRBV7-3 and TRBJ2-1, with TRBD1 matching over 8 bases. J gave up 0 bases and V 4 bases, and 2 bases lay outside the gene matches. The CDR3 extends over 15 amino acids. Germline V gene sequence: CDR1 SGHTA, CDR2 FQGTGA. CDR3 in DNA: TGTGCCAGCAGCTGGACAGGGAGCTCCTACAATGAGCAGTTCTTC. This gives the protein CASSWTGSSYNEQFF.

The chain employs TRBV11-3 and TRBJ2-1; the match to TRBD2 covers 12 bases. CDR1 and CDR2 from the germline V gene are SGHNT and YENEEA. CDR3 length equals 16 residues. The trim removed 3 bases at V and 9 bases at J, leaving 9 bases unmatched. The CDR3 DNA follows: TGTGCCAGCAGCTTGGGTTCTAGCGGGGGGGCCATTGAGCAGTTCTTC. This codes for CASSLGSSGGAIEQFF.

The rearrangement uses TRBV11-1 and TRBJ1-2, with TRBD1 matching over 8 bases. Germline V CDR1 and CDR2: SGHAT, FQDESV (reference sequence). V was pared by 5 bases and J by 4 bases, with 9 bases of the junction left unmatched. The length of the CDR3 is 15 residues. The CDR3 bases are TGTGCCAGCAGCCCACGGACAGGGCAGGGCTATGGCTACACCTTC. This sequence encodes CASSPRTGQGYGYTF.

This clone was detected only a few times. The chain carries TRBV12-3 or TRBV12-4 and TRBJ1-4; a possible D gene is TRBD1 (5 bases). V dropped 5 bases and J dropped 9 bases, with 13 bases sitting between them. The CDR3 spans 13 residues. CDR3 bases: TGTGCCAGCAGTCCCGGGGCGGGGAAAAAACTGTTTTTT. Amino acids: CASSPGAGKKLFF.

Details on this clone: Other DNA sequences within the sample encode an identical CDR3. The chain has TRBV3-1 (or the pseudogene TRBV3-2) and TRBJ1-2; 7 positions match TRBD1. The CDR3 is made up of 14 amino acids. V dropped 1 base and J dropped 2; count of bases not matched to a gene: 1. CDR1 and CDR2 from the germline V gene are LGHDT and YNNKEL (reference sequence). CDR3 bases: TGTGCCAGCAGCCAAGGGACAGGCAACTATGGCTACACCTTC. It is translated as CASSQGTGNYGYTF.

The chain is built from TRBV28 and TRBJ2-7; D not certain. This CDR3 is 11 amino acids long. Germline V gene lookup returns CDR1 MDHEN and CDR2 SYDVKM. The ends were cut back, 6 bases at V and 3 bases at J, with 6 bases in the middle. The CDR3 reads CASSYLYEQYF. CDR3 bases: TGTGCCAGCAGCTACCTCTACGAGCAGTACTTC.

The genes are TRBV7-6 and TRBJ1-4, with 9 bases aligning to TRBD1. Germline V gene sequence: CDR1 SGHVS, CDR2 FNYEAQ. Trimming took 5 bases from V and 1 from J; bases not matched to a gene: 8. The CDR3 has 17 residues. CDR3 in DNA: TGTGCCAGCAGCAAGAACCGGGACAGGGTAACTAATGAAAAACTGTTTTTT. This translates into CASSKNRDRVTNEKLFF. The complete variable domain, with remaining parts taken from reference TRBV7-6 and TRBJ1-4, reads GAGVSQSPRYKVTKRGQDVALRCDPISGHVSLYWYRQALGQGPEFLTYFNYEAQQDKSGLPNDRFSAERPEGSISTLTIQRTEQRDSAMYRCASSKNRDRVTNEKLFFGSGTQLSVL.

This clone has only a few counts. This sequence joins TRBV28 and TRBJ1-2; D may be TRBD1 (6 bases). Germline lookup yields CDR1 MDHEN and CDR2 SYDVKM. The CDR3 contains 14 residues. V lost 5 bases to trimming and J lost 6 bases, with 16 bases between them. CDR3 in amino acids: CASSQKTGYDGYTF. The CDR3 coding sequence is TGTGCCAGCAGTCAGAAAACAGGGTACGATGGCTACACCTTC.

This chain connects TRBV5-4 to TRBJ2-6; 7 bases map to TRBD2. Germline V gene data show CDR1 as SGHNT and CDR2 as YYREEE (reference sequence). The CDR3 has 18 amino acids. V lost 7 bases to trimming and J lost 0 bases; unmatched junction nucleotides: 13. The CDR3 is CASGSAGRGFSGANVLTF. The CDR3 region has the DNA TGTGCCAGCGGGTCAGCGGGAAGAGGGTTCTCTGGGGCCAACGTCCTGACTTTC.

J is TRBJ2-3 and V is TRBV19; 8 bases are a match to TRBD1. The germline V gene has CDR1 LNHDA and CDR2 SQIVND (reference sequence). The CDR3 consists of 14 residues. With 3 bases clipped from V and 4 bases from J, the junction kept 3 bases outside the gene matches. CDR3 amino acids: CASSMGQAPDTQYF. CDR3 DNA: TGTGCCAGTAGTATGGGACAGGCTCCAGATACGCAGTATTTT.

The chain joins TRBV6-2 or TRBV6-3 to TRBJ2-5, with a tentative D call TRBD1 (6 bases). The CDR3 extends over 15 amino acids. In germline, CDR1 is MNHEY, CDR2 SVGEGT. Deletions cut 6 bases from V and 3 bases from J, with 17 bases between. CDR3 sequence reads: CASSHANRVKETQYF. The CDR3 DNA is TGTGCCAGCAGCCATGCAAACAGGGTAAAAGAGACCCAGTACTTC.

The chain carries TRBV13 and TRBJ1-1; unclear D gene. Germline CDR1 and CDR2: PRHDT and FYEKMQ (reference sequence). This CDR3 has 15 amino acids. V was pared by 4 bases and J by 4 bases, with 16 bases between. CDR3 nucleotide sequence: TGTGCCAGCAGCTCCCCCCTAGGCAGTAGCACTGAAGCTTTCTTT. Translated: CASSSPLGSSTEAFF. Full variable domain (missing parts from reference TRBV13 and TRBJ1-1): AAGVIQSPRHLIKEKRETATLKCYPIPRHDTVYWYQQGPGQDPQFLISFYEKMQSDKGSIPDRFSAQQFSDYHSELNMSSLELGDSALYFCASSSPLGSSTEAFFGQGTRLTVV.

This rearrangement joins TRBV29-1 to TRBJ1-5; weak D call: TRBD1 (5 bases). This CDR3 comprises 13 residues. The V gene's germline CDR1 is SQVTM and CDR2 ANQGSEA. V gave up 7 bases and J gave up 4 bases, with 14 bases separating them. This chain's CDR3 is CSAVDSSNQPQHF. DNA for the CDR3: TGCAGCGCTGTCGACAGCTCAAATCAGCCCCAGCATTTT.

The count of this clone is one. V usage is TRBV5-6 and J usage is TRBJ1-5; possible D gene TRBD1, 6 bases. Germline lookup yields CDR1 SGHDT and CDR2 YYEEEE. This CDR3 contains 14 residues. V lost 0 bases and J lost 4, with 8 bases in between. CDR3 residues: CASSLEGVNQPQHF. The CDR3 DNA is TGTGCCAGCAGCTTGGAGGGGGTTAATCAGCCCCAGCATTTT.

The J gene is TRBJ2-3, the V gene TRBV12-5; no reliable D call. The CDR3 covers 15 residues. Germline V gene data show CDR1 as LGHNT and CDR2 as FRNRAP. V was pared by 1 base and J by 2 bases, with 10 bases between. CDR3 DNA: TGTGCTAGTGGTTTGGATCAGAAAATCACAGATACGCAGTATTTT. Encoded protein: CASGLDQKITDTQYF. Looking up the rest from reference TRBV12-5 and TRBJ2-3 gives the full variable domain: DARVTQTPRHKVTEMGQEVTMRCQPILGHNTVFWYRQTMMQGLELLAYFRNRAPLDDSGMPKDRFSAEMPDATLATLKIQPSEPRDSAVYFCASGLDQKITDTQYFGPGTRLTVL.

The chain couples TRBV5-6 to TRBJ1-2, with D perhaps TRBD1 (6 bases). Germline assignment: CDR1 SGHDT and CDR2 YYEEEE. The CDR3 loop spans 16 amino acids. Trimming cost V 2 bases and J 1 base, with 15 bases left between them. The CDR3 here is CASSLGPGAFNYGYTF. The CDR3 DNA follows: TGTGCCAGCAGCTTAGGTCCAGGGGCCTTTAACTATGGCTACACCTTC.

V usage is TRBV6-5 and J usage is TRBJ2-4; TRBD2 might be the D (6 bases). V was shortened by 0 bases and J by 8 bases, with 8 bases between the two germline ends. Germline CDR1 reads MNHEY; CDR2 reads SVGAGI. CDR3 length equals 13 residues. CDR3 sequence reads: CASSYSGGDIQYF. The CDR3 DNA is TGTGCCAGCAGTTACTCAGGCGGGGACATTCAGTACTTC.

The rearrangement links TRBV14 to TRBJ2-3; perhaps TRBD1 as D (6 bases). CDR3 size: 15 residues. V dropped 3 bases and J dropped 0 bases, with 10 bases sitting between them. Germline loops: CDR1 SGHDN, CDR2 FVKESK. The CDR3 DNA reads TGTGCCAGCAGCCACCGGGGACAAAGCACAGATACGCAGTATTTT. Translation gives CASSHRGQSTDTQYF.